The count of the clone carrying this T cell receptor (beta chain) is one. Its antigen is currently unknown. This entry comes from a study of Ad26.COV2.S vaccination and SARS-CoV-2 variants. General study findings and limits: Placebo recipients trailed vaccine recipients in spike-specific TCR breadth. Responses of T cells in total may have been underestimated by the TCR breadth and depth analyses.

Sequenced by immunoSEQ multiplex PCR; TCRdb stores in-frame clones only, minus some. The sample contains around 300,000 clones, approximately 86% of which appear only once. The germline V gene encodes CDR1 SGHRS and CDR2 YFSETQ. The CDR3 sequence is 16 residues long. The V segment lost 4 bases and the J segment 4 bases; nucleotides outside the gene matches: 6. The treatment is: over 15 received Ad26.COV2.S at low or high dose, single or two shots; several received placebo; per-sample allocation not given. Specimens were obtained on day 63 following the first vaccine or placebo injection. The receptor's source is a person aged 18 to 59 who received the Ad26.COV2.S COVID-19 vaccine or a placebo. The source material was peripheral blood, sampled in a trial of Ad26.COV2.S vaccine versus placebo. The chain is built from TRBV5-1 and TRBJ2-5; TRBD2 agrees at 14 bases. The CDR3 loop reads CASSMGLAGVRETQYF. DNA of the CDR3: TGCGCCAGCAGCATGGGACTAGCGGGAGTTAGAGAGACCCAGTACTTC. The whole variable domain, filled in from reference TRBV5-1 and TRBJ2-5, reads KAGVTQTPRYLIKTRGQQVTLSCSPISGHRSVSWYQQTPGQGLQFLFEYFSETQRNKGNFPGRFSGRQFSNSRSEMNVSTLELGDSALYLCASSMGLAGVRETQYFGPGTRLLVL.